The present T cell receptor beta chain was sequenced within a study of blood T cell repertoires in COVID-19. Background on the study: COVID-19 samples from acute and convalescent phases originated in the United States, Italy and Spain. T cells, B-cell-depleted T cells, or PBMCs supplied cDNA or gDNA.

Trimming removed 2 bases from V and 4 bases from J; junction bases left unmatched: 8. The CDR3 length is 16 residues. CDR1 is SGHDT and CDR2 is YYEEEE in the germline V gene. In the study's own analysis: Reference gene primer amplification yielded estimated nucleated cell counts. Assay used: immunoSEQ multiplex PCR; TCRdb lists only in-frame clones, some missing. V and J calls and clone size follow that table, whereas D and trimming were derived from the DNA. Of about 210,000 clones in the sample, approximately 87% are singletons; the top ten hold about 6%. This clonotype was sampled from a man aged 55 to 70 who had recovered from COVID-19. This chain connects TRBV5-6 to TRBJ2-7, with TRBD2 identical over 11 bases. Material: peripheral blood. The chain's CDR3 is CASSFRASGRRYEQYF. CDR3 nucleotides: TGTGCCAGCAGCTTTAGGGCTAGCGGGAGGCGGTACGAGCAGTACTTC.